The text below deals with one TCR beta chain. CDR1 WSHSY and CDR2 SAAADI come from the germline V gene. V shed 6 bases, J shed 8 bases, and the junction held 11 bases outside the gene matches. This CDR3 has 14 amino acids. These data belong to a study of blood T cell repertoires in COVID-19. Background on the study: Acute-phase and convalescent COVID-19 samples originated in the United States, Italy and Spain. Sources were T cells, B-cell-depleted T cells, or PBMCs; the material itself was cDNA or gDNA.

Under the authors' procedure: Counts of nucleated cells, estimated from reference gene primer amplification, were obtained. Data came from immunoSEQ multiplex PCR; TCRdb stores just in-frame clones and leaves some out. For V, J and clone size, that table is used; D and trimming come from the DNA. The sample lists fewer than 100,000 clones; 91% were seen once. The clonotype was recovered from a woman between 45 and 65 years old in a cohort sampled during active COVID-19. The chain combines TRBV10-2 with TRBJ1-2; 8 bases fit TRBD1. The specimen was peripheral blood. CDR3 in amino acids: CASRLAGGAGGYTF. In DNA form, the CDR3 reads TGCGCCAGCAGGCTAGCAGGGGGCGCGGGGGGCTACACCTTC.